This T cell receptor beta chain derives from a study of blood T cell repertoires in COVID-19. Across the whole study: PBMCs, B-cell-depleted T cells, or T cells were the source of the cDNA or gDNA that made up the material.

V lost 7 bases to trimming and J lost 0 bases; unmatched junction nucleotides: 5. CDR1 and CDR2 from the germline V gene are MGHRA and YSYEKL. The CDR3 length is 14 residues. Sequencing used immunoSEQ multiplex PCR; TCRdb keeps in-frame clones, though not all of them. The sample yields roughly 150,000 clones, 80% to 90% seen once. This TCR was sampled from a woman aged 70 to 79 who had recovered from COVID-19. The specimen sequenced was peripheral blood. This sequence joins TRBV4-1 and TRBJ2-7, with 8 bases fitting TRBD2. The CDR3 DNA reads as TGCGCCAGCATCCCGGGGGGGAACTCCTACGAGCAGTACTTC. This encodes CASIPGGNSYEQYF.